This entry lists 5 T cell receptor beta chains sequenced from one sample in a study of response to subunit inactivated influenza vaccine (dated by TCRdb to the late 2010s). The library relied on RT-PCR. The run used an Illumina HiSeq 2500. TCRdb cleaned the public reads at Q25 with fastp, built clones with MiXCR and kept in-frame beta chains. CDR3 protein sequences are deduplicated, and each keeps its most common genes and DNA. For this sample there are hundreds of thousands of distinct CDR3 sequences; over 25% appear just once. In total, the top ten clones hold about 1.9% of the sample. The sequencing used CD4+ T cells sorted from PBMCs, collected roughly 5 days after vaccination. Receptors originate from a man aged 45 to 65 who received an inactivated influenza vaccine. Donor details come from another sample of the same person, matched by shared clones.

In this sample, this clonotype turned up a few times. The chain employs TRBV5-6 and TRBJ2-1; 7 bases map to TRBD1. The CDR3 length is 14 residues. J lost 5 bases, V lost 4 bases, and 6 bases had no gene match. CDR1 and CDR2 from the germline V gene are SGHDT and YYEEEE. The CDR3 DNA reads as TGTGCCAGCAGCAAGGGACAGATAAACAATGAGCAGTTCTTC. This translates into CASSKGQINNEQFF. Together with reference TRBV5-6 and TRBJ2-1, the CDR3 gives the full variable domain: DAGVTQSPTHLIKTRGQQVTLRCSPKSGHDTVSWYQQALGQGPQFIFQYYEEEERQRGNFPDRFSGHQFPNYSSELNVNALLLGDSALYLCASSKGQINNEQFFGPGTRLTVL.

This clonotype was seen a few times. The chain combines TRBV4-1 with TRBJ1-6; TRBD1 matches 9 bases. V was pared by 4 bases and J by 7 bases, with 5 bases of the junction left unmatched. The CDR3 runs 15 residues. CDR1 MGHRA and CDR2 YSYEKL come from the germline V gene. The DNA of the CDR3 is TGCGCCAGCAGCCGGCGGACAGGGGAGAATTCACCCCTCCACTTT. Its protein product is CASSRRTGENSPLHF.

Only a few counts were recorded for this clonotype. The chain has TRBV5-4 and TRBJ1-1; 7 bases match TRBD1. The CDR3 covers 15 residues. CDR1 is SGHNT and CDR2 is YYREEE in the germline V gene (reference sequence). V was pared by 1 base and J by 1 base, with 4 bases of the junction left unmatched. DNA for the CDR3: TGTGCCAGCAGCTTGAGAGGGGGCCCGAACACTGAAGCTTTCTTT. Translated: CASSLRGGPNTEAFF.

This clonotype was counted between two and nine times. The rearrangement joins TRBV30 to TRBJ2-1, with a tentative D call TRBD2 (6 bases). The ends were cut back, 2 bases at V and 12 bases at J, with 11 bases in the middle. There are 11 residues in the CDR3. CDR1 GTSNPN and CDR2 SVGIG come from the germline V gene (reference sequence). The CDR3 DNA reads TGTGCCTGGAGTCCGGGGGTAGGGCAGTTCTTC. It yields the protein CAWSPGVGQFF.

The rearrangement uses TRBV12-3 or TRBV12-4 and TRBJ2-6; no firm D call. The CDR3 has 14 residues. V shed 7 bases and J shed 0 bases, with 7 bases lying between them. The CDR3, as DNA: TGTGCCAGCACCTCGCGCTCTGGGGCCAACGTCCTGACTTTC. Protein sequence: CASTSRSGANVLTF.